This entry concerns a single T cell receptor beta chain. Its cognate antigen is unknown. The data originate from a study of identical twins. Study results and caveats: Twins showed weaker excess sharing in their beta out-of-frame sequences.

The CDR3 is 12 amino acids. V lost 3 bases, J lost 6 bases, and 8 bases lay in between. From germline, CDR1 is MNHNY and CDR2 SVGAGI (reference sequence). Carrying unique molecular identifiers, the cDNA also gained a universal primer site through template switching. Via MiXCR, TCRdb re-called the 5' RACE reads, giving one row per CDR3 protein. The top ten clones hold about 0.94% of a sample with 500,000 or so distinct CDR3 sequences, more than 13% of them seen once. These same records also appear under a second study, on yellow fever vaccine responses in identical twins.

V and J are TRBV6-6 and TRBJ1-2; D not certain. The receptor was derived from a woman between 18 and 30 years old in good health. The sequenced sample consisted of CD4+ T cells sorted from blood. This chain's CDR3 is CASSYRGNGYTF. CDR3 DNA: TGTGCCAGCAGTTATCGCGGGAATGGCTACACCTTC.